These 32 T cell receptor beta chains share one sample of origin, sequenced in a study of blood T cells in healthy people across ages. A second roughly 6 to 12 cycle PCR used barcoded and J-beta primers. Each CDR3 protein is one row after TCRdb ran MiXCR on the 5' RACE reads. Among hundreds of thousands of distinct CDR3 sequences, roughly 21% were seen once, and the ten largest hold 3.5% to 4%. The sequencing sample was made of blood. These receptors all stem from a man between 65 and 85 years old in good health.

This clonotype was picked up a small number of times. V usage is TRBV7-2 and J usage is TRBJ1-1; no clear D gene. This CDR3 is built from 13 residues. Trimming took 2 bases from V and 4 from J, leaving 8 bases between them. CDR1 and CDR2 from the germline V gene are SGHTA and FQGNSA. DNA for the CDR3: TGTGCCAGCAGCTTATCGTTCAGCACTGAAGCTTTCTTT. Translating it yields CASSLSFSTEAFF.

The chain joins TRBV11-3 to TRBJ2-3, with 7 bases aligning to TRBD2. Germline V gene data show CDR1 as SGHNT and CDR2 as YENEEA. The V gene end was trimmed by 3 bases and the J gene end by 5 bases; junction bases not matched to a gene: 8. This CDR3 has 15 amino acids. Here the CDR3 DNA reads TGTGCCAGCAGCTTGGTTGCGGGAGTGATAGATACGCAGTATTTT. This gives the protein CASSLVAGVIDTQYF.

This CDR3 reads CASSQGQVYYEQYF. The CDR3 bases are TGCGCCAGCAGCCAAGGGCAGGTCTACTACGAGCAGTACTTC. J is TRBJ2-7 and V is TRBV4-1, with no clear D. The CDR3 has 14 amino acids. The V gene lost 1 base and the J gene lost 3 bases, with 10 bases spanning the gap. Germline values: CDR1 MGHRA, CDR2 YSYEKL.

The J gene is TRBJ2-5, the V gene TRBV27, with 13 nucleotides matching TRBD2. The J call may be faulty, since TRBJ2-1 better matches the DNA end. CDR1 is MNHEY, CDR2 SMNVEV, per germline (reference sequence). This CDR3 spans 14 amino acids. CDR3 residues: CASSPGLAGAEQFF. The CDR3, as DNA: TGTGCCAGCAGTCCTGGACTAGCGGGAGCTGAGCAGTTCTTC.

This clonotype was seen ten or more times. The rearrangement joins TRBV29-1 to TRBJ2-5; unclear D gene. CDR1 and CDR2 (germline): SQVTM, ANQGSEA. Trimming took 5 bases from V and 5 from J, leaving 6 bases between them. This CDR3 comprises 10 residues. The CDR3: CSVKRETQYF. DNA of the CDR3: TGCAGCGTTAAAAGGGAGACCCAGTACTTC.

The gene calls are TRBV20-1 and TRBJ1-1; 7 bases agree with TRBD1. CDR1 is DFQATT, CDR2 SNEGSKA, per germline (reference sequence). V dropped 6 bases and J dropped 3; count of bases not matched to a gene: 7. The CDR3 consists of 13 residues. DNA of the CDR3: TGCAGTGCCAAACAGGGGTCGGACACTGAAGCTTTCTTT. Protein sequence: CSAKQGSDTEAFF.

The chain joins TRBV3-1 to TRBJ1-2; no clear D gene. Trimming removed 3 bases from V and 3 bases from J, with 8 bases in between. The length of the CDR3 is 13 residues. Germline V gives CDR1 LGHDT, CDR2 YNNKEL (reference sequence). DNA for the CDR3: TGTGCCAGCAGCCACTTGGGAGACTATGGCTACACCTTC. Protein product: CASSHLGDYGYTF.

This clonotype was recorded many times. In DNA form, the CDR3 reads TGTGCCAGCAGCGTAGATGGACGGAATAATGAAAAACTGTTTTTT. This gives the protein CASSVDGRNNEKLFF. V usage is TRBV9 and J usage is TRBJ1-4; D unresolved. Germline lookup yields CDR1 SGDLS and CDR2 YYNGEE. V gave up 0 bases and J gave up 4 bases, with 10 bases separating them. The CDR3 loop spans 15 amino acids.

The rearrangement links TRBV7-3 to TRBJ2-1; D might be TRBD1 (5 bases). Germline values: CDR1 SGHTA, CDR2 FQGTGA. The CDR3 consists of 15 residues. The V gene lost 5 bases and the J gene lost 5 bases, with 16 bases spanning the gap. CDR3 in amino acids: CASSPDRQPNNEQFF. CDR3 in DNA: TGTGCCAGCAGCCCCGACCGACAGCCTAACAATGAGCAGTTCTTC.

The chain uses TRBV30 and TRBJ2-7; 7 positions agree with TRBD1. The CDR3 totals 15 residues. V was pared by 2 bases and J by 2 bases, with 9 bases of the junction left unmatched. Germline V gene lookup returns CDR1 GTSNPN and CDR2 SVGIG (reference sequence). CDR3 nucleotide sequence: TGTGCCTGGAGTTTTAAGGGGGCAGTCACCTACGAGCAGTACTTC. It specifies CAWSFKGAVTYEQYF.

This rearrangement joins TRBV29-1 to TRBJ1-4, with D perhaps matching TRBD1 (5 bases). The germline V and J ends were trimmed by 7 bases and 6 bases, with 18 bases remaining between them. This CDR3 spans 14 amino acids. Germline V CDR1 and CDR2: SQVTM, ANQGSEA. This chain's CDR3 is CSARESVVHEKLFF. CDR3 coding DNA: TGCAGCGCCAGGGAGTCAGTCGTACATGAAAAACTGTTTTTT. Drawing the rest from reference TRBV29-1 and TRBJ1-4, the complete variable domain is SAVISQKPSRDICQRGTSLTIQCQVDSQVTMMFWYRQQPGQSLTLIATANQGSEATYESGFVIDKFPISRPNLTFSTLTVSNMSPEDSSIYLCSARESVVHEKLFFGSGTQLSVL.

As for this clonotype: The junction differs from germline at one of its ends, possibly a read error. V is TRBV3-1 and J is TRBJ1-6; 8 nucleotides align to TRBD1. Looked up from germline, CDR1 is LGHDT and CDR2 is YNNKEL (reference sequence). The CDR3 runs 12 residues. The CDR3 DNA follows: TGTGCCAGCAGCCAAGTCCAGGGACAGGTCGACTTT. Its protein is CASSQVQGQVDF.

Only a few counts were recorded for this clonotype. The chain has TRBV7-9 and TRBJ1-6; D call uncertain. This CDR3 spans 14 amino acids. V was trimmed by 6 bases and J by 3 bases, leaving 9 bases between them. Germline assignment: CDR1 SEHNR and CDR2 FQNEAQ (reference sequence). The CDR3: CASSPGDYNSPLHF. The CDR3 DNA follows: TGTGCCAGCAGTCCGGGTGACTATAATTCACCCCTCCACTTT.

The chain recombines TRBV28 with TRBJ2-1; 12 bases align to TRBD2. In germline, CDR1 is MDHEN, CDR2 SYDVKM. This CDR3 spans 16 amino acids. Germline trimming cut 4 bases from V and 4 bases from J; bases unmatched to any gene: 5. The CDR3 spells CASSSRTSGKYNEQFF. Written as DNA, the CDR3 is TGTGCCAGCAGTTCTCGGACTAGCGGGAAGTACAATGAGCAGTTCTTC.

The CDR3 DNA sequence: TGTGCCAGCAGCGTTTCGCAGGGGGAAGAGACCCAGTACTTC. The encoded protein is CASSVSQGEETQYF. This chain links TRBV9 with TRBJ2-5; 7 bases line up with TRBD1. The trim removed 2 bases at V and 3 bases at J, leaving 4 bases unmatched. CDR3 length: 14 residues. Germline CDR1 SGDLS, CDR2 YYNGEE.

V and J are TRBV5-1 and TRBJ2-7; D call uncertain. The germline V and J ends were trimmed by 0 bases and 3 bases, with 13 bases remaining between them. This CDR3 region has 15 residues. Germline V gene lookup returns CDR1 SGHRS and CDR2 YFSETQ. CDR3 nucleotides: TGCGCCAGCAGCTTGGGCGGTACAGCTGACTACGAGCAGTACTTC. Translating it yields CASSLGGTADYEQYF. Drawing the rest from reference TRBV5-1 and TRBJ2-7, the complete variable domain is KAGVTQTPRYLIKTRGQQVTLSCSPISGHRSVSWYQQTPGQGLQFLFEYFSETQRNKGNFPGRFSGRQFSNSRSEMNVSTLELGDSALYLCASSLGGTADYEQYFGPGTRLTVT.

J is TRBJ2-2 and V is TRBV24-1; D is undetermined. Looked up from germline, CDR1 is KGHDR and CDR2 is SFDVKD. The CDR3 extends over 15 amino acids. Trimming cost V 0 bases and J 7 bases, with 11 bases left between them. CDR3 DNA: TGTGCCACCAGTGATTTGCAAACCCTGAGCGGGGAGCTGTTTTTT. Amino acids: CATSDLQTLSGELFF.

V gene TRBV20-1 combines with J gene TRBJ2-4; possibly TRBD2 for D (5 bases). Trimming removed 6 bases at V and 1 base at J, with 13 bases between. Looked up from germline, CDR1 is DFQATT and CDR2 is SNEGSKA (reference sequence). There are 14 residues in the CDR3. For the CDR3, the DNA is TGCAGTGCCAGTTGGTGGGAGGCCAAAAACATTCAGTACTTC. Translating it yields CSASWWEAKNIQYF.

As concerns this clonotype: An end of the junction does not agree with germline; a read error may underlie this. V gene TRBV7-9 combines with J gene TRBJ2-1; 9 bases are a match to TRBD2. Germline V gives CDR1 SEHNR, CDR2 FQNEAQ (reference sequence). The CDR3 contains 13 residues. The CDR3, as DNA: TGTGCCAGCAGCTTAGCGAACGAGTTAGCGGGAGTGTTC. It encodes CASSLANELAGVF.

This clonotype was detected a few times. One end of the junction varies from germline; a read error may be responsible. The chain is built from TRBV6-6 and TRBJ2-5; 7 bases map to TRBD2. CDR1 and CDR2 (germline): MNHNY, SVGAGI (reference sequence). This CDR3 spans 13 amino acids. In nucleotides, the CDR3 is TGCGCCAGCACGGAGGGAGGGTTGAAGACCCAGTACTTC. This codes for CASTEGGLKTQYF.

This clonotype occurred a few times. The chain carries TRBV3-1 and TRBJ2-5; D gene ambiguous. The ends were cut back, 1 base at V and 9 bases at J, with 12 bases in the middle. Germline-derived CDR1 and CDR2 are LGHDT and YNNKEL (reference sequence). The CDR3 totals 13 residues. In nucleotides, the CDR3 is TGTGCCAGCAGCCAAGGGCCCACAATGGCCCAGTACTTC. Protein product: CASSQGPTMAQYF.

The table lists this clonotype with a few counts. The V call is TRBV20-1, the J call TRBJ2-1; 9 positions agree with TRBD2. Near its end, the DNA agrees better with TRBJ2-5, so the J call may be wrong. The CDR3 is 14 amino acids. The V gene's germline CDR1 is DFQATT and CDR2 SNEGSKA (reference sequence). The CDR3 here is CSSLGLAGERTQYF. CDR3 nucleotide sequence: TGCAGTTCGCTAGGATTAGCGGGAGAGAGGACCCAGTACTTC.

This clonotype has just one count. The chain carries TRBV20-1 and TRBJ1-4; D is possibly TRBD1 (6 bases). Germline CDR1 and CDR2: DFQATT and SNEGSKA (reference sequence). This CDR3 region has 14 residues. Deletions cut 3 bases from V and 4 bases from J, with 12 bases between. The DNA of the CDR3 is TGCAGTGCTAGTATACAGGGCCTTAATGAAAAACTGTTTTTT. Its protein product is CSASIQGLNEKLFF.

A few counts support this clonotype. The chain uses TRBV11-2 and TRBJ2-1; 7 bases line up with TRBD1. Germline V gene lookup returns CDR1 SGHAT and CDR2 FQNNGV. With 2 bases clipped from V and 0 bases from J, the junction kept 7 bases outside the gene matches. The CDR3 loop spans 17 amino acids. The CDR3 spells CASSLSFAGGSYNEQFF. CDR3 sequence (DNA): TGTGCCAGCAGCTTATCATTCGCAGGGGGCTCCTACAATGAGCAGTTCTTC.

About this clonotype: At one end, the junction sequence differs from germline, possibly due to a read error. The DNA of the CDR3 is TGTGCTAGTGGTTTGCTAGCGGGAGGCTTCAATGAGCGGTTCTTC. Residues: CASGLLAGGFNERFF. The genes are TRBV12-5 and TRBJ2-1; 11 positions match TRBD2. Germline assignment: CDR1 LGHNT and CDR2 FRNRAP. The length of the CDR3 is 15 residues.

CDR3: CATRGLRETQYF. In DNA form, the CDR3 reads TGTGCCACCAGGGGGCTGAGAGAGACCCAGTACTTC. This chain uses TRBV3-1 with TRBJ2-1, with 8 bases matching TRBD1. The J call is uncertain, as TRBJ2-5 better fits the DNA end. This CDR3 comprises 12 residues. From germline, CDR1 is LGHDT and CDR2 YNNKEL (reference sequence).

This clonotype was seen repeatedly, ten times or more. The chain joins TRBV3-1 to TRBJ2-1; D gene unclear. Per the germline V gene, CDR1 is LGHDT and CDR2 is YNNKEL (reference sequence). V lost 1 base and J 5 bases, leaving 6 bases between the germline ends. The CDR3 has 13 residues. This CDR3 is CASSQARNNEQFF. DNA for the CDR3: TGTGCCAGCAGCCAAGCTCGTAACAATGAGCAGTTCTTC.

This clonotype was found many times. The rearrangement joins TRBV28 to TRBJ2-5; TRBD2 is a possible D gene (7 bases). CDR1 is MDHEN, CDR2 SYDVKM, per germline. Trimming left V 7 bases short and J 2 bases short, with 17 bases between. The CDR3 is made up of 15 amino acids. CDR3 region: CASTVGGAGQETQYF. The CDR3 DNA sequence: TGTGCCAGCACTGTTGGGGGGGCGGGTCAAGAGACCCAGTACTTC.

V and J are TRBV7-9 and TRBJ2-7; 12 nucleotides match TRBD2. The end of the DNA is better explained by TRBJ2-1, so the J call may be wrong. The CDR3 runs 16 residues. CDR1 and CDR2 from the germline V gene are SEHNR and FQNEAQ (reference sequence). The chain's CDR3 is CASSSRTSGAYNEQFF. The CDR3 DNA is TGTGCCAGCAGCTCTAGGACTAGCGGGGCCTACAATGAGCAGTTCTTC.

This clonotype was counted ten times or more. This chain uses TRBV7-6 with TRBJ1-6; perhaps TRBD1 as D (5 bases). Germline V lookup: CDR1 SGHVS, CDR2 FNYEAQ. This CDR3 region has 17 residues. Trimming pared 5 bases from V and 3 bases from J, leaving 17 bases between. CDR3 sequence: CASSPEGGGFYNSPLHF. DNA of the CDR3: TGTGCCAGCAGCCCGGAGGGTGGGGGGTTCTATAATTCACCCCTCCACTTT.

The rearrangement links TRBV28 to TRBJ2-5; D not certain. The CDR3 runs 13 residues. V was cut by 5 bases and J by 5 bases, with 12 bases left in between. Germline loops: CDR1 MDHEN, CDR2 SYDVKM. The CDR3 loop is CASSIDRTETQYF. CDR3 sequence (DNA): TGTGCCAGCAGTATCGATCGAACGGAGACCCAGTACTTC.

This clonotype appeared once. The rearrangement joins TRBV28 to TRBJ2-1, with D possibly TRBD1 on 5 matching bases. The J call is in doubt because the DNA end fits TRBJ2-7 better. In germline, CDR1 is MDHEN, CDR2 SYDVKM. The CDR3 has 13 residues. CDR3 coding DNA: TGTGCCAGCAGTTTCGCCAGGGTCGGAGAGCAGTACTTC. Residues: CASSFARVGEQYF.